These 30 T cell receptor beta chains share one sample of origin, sequenced in a study of cytomegalovirus exposure and HLA in healthy donors. PCR involved 60 Vbeta and 13 Jbeta primers. Using immunoSEQ multiplex PCR, the repertoire was profiled, and TCRdb retains in-frame clones only, with some absent. The data contain some 140,000 clones, approximately 79% of them seen just once; the ten biggest clones take up over 4%. Sequenced material: PBMCs. These receptor sequences come from a man aged 50 to 59 in good health and CMV-seropositive.

In this sample, this clone turned up once. This rearrangement joins TRBV21-1 to TRBJ1-1. TRBV21-1 is deemed a pseudogene. The CDR3 sequence is 15 residues long. CDR3 bases: TGTGCCAGCAGCAAAGCGGGCGGGGCGCCCTCTGAAGCTTTCTTT. Its protein product is CASSKAGGAPSEAFF.

The rearrangement links TRBV6-5 to TRBJ2-7, with 7 bases that match TRBD2. The CDR3 has 11 residues. V shed 7 bases and J 4 bases; nucleotides not matched to a gene: 1. The germline gives CDR1 MNHEY, CDR2 SVGAGI. The CDR3 reads CASTGGYEQYF. As DNA, the CDR3 is TGTGCCAGCACCGGGGGGTACGAGCAGTACTTC.

The chain links TRBV27 to TRBJ2-5; 8 positions agree with TRBD2. The CDR3 has 16 residues. CDR1 MNHEY and CDR2 SMNVEV come from the germline V gene (reference sequence). The ends lost 7 bases at V and 2 bases at J; junction bases unmatched: 12. The CDR3 DNA is TGTGCCAGCAAGAAGAGCGGGGGATGGGTTCAAGAGACCCAGTACTTC. It codes for CASKKSGGWVQETQYF.

The chain links TRBV5-1 to TRBJ1-1, with a possible D match to TRBD1 (5 bases). Trimming left V 5 bases short and J 1 base short, with 12 bases between. The germline gives CDR1 SGHRS, CDR2 YFSETQ. The CDR3 runs 14 residues. In DNA, the CDR3 is TGCGCCAGCAGACTTGGGGCAGGGAACACTGAAGCTTTCTTT. Its translation: CASRLGAGNTEAFF.

The chain links TRBV5-1 to TRBJ2-3, with 9 positions matching TRBD2. The CDR3 is 18 amino acids. V lost 3 bases, J lost 2 bases, and 13 bases stayed unmatched. Germline CDR1 and CDR2: SGHRS and YFSETQ. The CDR3 nucleotides are TGCGCCAGCAGCTCCCAATCATCTACTAGCGGGTACACAGATACGCAGTATTTT. Its translation is CASSSQSSTSGYTDTQYF.

This clone was detected a few times. The V and J genes are TRBV7-9 and TRBJ2-3; 7 bases map to TRBD2. The germline gives CDR1 SEHNR, CDR2 FQNEAQ (reference sequence). Germline trimming cut 4 bases from V and 11 bases from J; bases unmatched to any gene: 6. The CDR3 is 12 residues long. The CDR3 sequence: CASSSGLAEQYF. As DNA, the CDR3 is TGTGCCAGCAGCTCGGGGCTAGCGGAGCAGTATTTT.

The rearrangement uses TRBV21-1 and TRBJ2-5; the table gives TRBD2 as D, unverified against the DNA. TRBV21-1 is labeled a pseudogene. This CDR3 has 19 residues. CDR3: CASSYGLAGGLKSQETQYF. CDR3 coding DNA: TGTGCCAGCAGTTATGGACTAGCGGGAGGGTTGAAAAGCCAAGAGACCCAGTACTTC.

The rearrangement joins TRBV6-4 to TRBJ2-3, with D perhaps matching TRBD2 (6 bases). The CDR3 has 15 residues. Germline V CDR1 and CDR2: MRHNA, SNTAGT. The V end lost 0 bases, the J end lost 0 bases, and 7 bases lay between the germline ends. The CDR3 DNA follows: TGTGCCAGCAGTGACTCGGCGGGGAGCACAGATACGCAGTATTTT. Residues: CASSDSAGSTDTQYF.

V gene TRBV5-1 combines with J gene TRBJ1-4, with 8 bases aligning to TRBD1. The junction had 5 bases not matched to a gene; V was cut back by 0 bases and J by 7 bases. This CDR3 is built from 15 residues. Germline CDR1 is SGHRS and CDR2 is YFSETQ. The CDR3 DNA follows: TGCGCCAGCAGCTTGGGGACAGGGAAAGGTGAAAAACTGTTTTTT. Translated: CASSLGTGKGEKLFF.

The chain combines TRBV7-9 with TRBJ2-1; the D is unclear. V shed 6 bases and J shed 6 bases, with 3 bases lying between them. Germline V CDR1 and CDR2: SEHNR, FQNEAQ (reference sequence). CDR3 length: 10 residues. The CDR3 loop is CASSINEQFF. Written as DNA, the CDR3 is TGTGCCAGCAGTATCAATGAGCAGTTCTTC.

V usage is TRBV25-1 and J usage is TRBJ1-2; D is perhaps TRBD1 (6 bases). Trimming removed 7 bases at V and 2 bases at J, with 14 bases between. CDR3 length equals 14 residues. Per the germline V gene, CDR1 is MGHDK and CDR2 is SYGVNS. Here the CDR3 DNA reads TGTGCCAGCACCGGGGGGCTCCTAAACTATGGCTACACCTTC. Translated, it gives CASTGGLLNYGYTF.

This rearrangement joins TRBV11-3 to TRBJ2-3, with 8 bases fitting TRBD2. The CDR3 length is 15 residues. Trimming took 5 bases from V and 3 from J; bases not matched to a gene: 7. Germline CDR1 is SGHNT and CDR2 is YENEEA. The CDR3 is CASSEGLDPTDTQYF. DNA of the CDR3: TGTGCCAGCAGCGAGGGACTAGATCCAACAGATACGCAGTATTTT.

J is TRBJ1-2 and V is TRBV6-5, with 9 positions matching TRBD1. The V gene's germline CDR1 is MNHEY and CDR2 SVGAGI. The CDR3 runs 13 residues. After removal of 4 bases from V and 11 bases from J, the junction contained 8 bases not matched to a gene. The CDR3 reads CASSFRTGVGYTF. CDR3 DNA: TGTGCCAGCAGTTTCCGGACAGGGGTCGGTTACACCTTC.

The chain is built from TRBV5-1 and TRBJ2-1; 9 nucleotides align to TRBD2. Trimming took 3 bases from V and 8 from J; bases not matched to a gene: 6. This CDR3 contains 14 residues. The germline CDR1 and CDR2 sequences are SGHRS and YFSETQ. Written as DNA, the CDR3 is TGCGCCAGCAGCTGGACTAGCGCTGGTGATGAGCAGTTCTTC. It yields the protein CASSWTSAGDEQFF.

This clone was seen once. Compared with germline, one end of the junction differs, possibly owing to a read error. J is TRBJ1-1 and V is TRBV2; D might be TRBD1 (6 bases). The CDR3 spans 15 residues. Germline loops: CDR1 SNHLY, CDR2 FYNNEI. The chain's CDR3 is CASREGGGNAPEAFF. CDR3 nucleotide sequence: TGTGCCAGCAGGGAAGGGGGAGGGAATGCGCCTGAAGCTTTCTTT.

This chain uses TRBV2 with TRBJ1-3; possible D gene TRBD1, 6 bases. CDR1 is SNHLY, CDR2 FYNNEI, per germline. Trimming cost V 4 bases and J 2 bases, with 12 bases left between them. The CDR3 extends over 15 amino acids. In DNA form, the CDR3 reads TGTGCCAGCAGTGTCGAAGGGGGGGCTGGAAACACCATATATTTT. It translates to CASSVEGGAGNTIYF.

This chain links TRBV29-1 with TRBJ1-2; 8 bases map to TRBD1. Germline lookup yields CDR1 SQVTM and CDR2 ANQGSEA. V gave up 6 bases and J gave up 4 bases; unmatched junction bases: 4. The length of the CDR3 is 12 residues. The CDR3 bases are TGCAGCGTGAGGGACAGGAGCTATGGCTACACCTTC. Translation: CSVRDRSYGYTF.

V and J are TRBV4-1 and TRBJ1-2; D gene ambiguous. Looked up from germline, CDR1 is MGHRA and CDR2 is YSYEKL. This CDR3 has 18 amino acids. V dropped 3 bases and J dropped 3 bases, with 23 bases sitting between them. CDR3 loop: CASSHRTWEASKDYGYTF. DNA for the CDR3: TGCGCCAGCAGCCACCGCACCTGGGAGGCCTCAAAGGACTATGGCTACACCTTC.

This chain joins TRBV27 and TRBJ1-5; 7 bases match TRBD1. The J segment lost 3 bases and the V segment lost 5 bases, leaving 7 bases of the junction unmatched. CDR3 length equals 15 residues. The V gene's germline CDR1 is MNHEY and CDR2 SMNVEV (reference sequence). The CDR3 region is CASSRKQGINQPQHF. The CDR3 bases are TGTGCCAGCAGTCGGAAACAGGGGATCAATCAGCCCCAGCATTTT.

Only one count was recorded for this clone. CDR3 in amino acids: CASSPGTGSSYEQYF. For the CDR3, the DNA is TGCGCCAGCAGCCCAGGGACAGGGTCTTCCTACGAGCAGTACTTC. The chain carries TRBV5-1 and TRBJ2-7; the match to TRBD1 covers 9 bases. There are 15 residues in the CDR3. Germline V lookup: CDR1 SGHRS, CDR2 YFSETQ. The V and J ends lost 4 bases and 1 base, in that order; junction bases with no gene match: 6.

V usage is TRBV4-2 and J usage is TRBJ1-2; D possibly corresponds to TRBD1 (5 bases). The CDR3 contains 14 residues. Trimming cost V 4 bases and J 4 bases, with 13 bases left between them. Germline CDR1 LGHNA, CDR2 YNFKEQ. The CDR3 bases are TGTGCCAGCAGCCCACTGGACACACGCTATGGCTACACCTTC. Encoded protein: CASSPLDTRYGYTF.

This clone showed up just once. The chain employs TRBV6-1 and TRBJ2-7; no definite D call. V dropped 3 bases and J dropped 1 base, with 7 bases sitting between them. The CDR3 has 13 residues. CDR1 MNHNS and CDR2 SASEGT come from the germline V gene. The CDR3 DNA sequence: TGTGCCAGCAGTGATCCTCCTTCCTACGAGCAGTACTTC. Its translation: CASSDPPSYEQYF.

The chain combines TRBV11-2 with TRBJ2-7; 9 positions match TRBD1. V gave up 5 bases and J gave up 1 base; unmatched junction bases: 6. CDR3 size: 15 residues. CDR1 is SGHAT, CDR2 FQNNGV, per germline. The CDR3 DNA is TGTGCCAGCAGCCTGGCCGGGACAGGGTCCTACGAGCAGTACTTC. This codes for CASSLAGTGSYEQYF.

The rearrangement links TRBV2 to TRBJ2-7; D is ambiguous. This CDR3 has 15 amino acids. CDR1 is SNHLY, CDR2 FYNNEI, per germline. The V end was cut by 1 base, the J end by 5 bases, with 15 bases between. CDR3 protein: CASSEGTLTFHEQYF. CDR3 nucleotide sequence: TGTGCCAGCAGTGAAGGAACCCTCACATTCCACGAGCAGTACTTC.

This clone was seen just once. This same CDR3 is encoded by further DNA sequences in the sample. This chain links TRBV27 with TRBJ2-3; a weak D match, TRBD2 (6 bases). Germline loops: CDR1 MNHEY, CDR2 SMNVEV (reference sequence). The length of the CDR3 is 17 residues. V was pared by 5 bases and J by 0 bases, with 18 bases between. The CDR3, as DNA: TGTGCCAGCAGTCCTAAAGGTGGGGGGTTGAGCACAGATACGCAGTATTTT. Protein: CASSPKGGGLSTDTQYF.

Only one count was recorded for this clone. The V call is TRBV5-4, the J call TRBJ2-5; 9 nucleotides match TRBD1. The assigned J gene may be wrong: the sequence end matches TRBJ2-7 better. Looked up from germline, CDR1 is SGHNT and CDR2 is YYREEE (reference sequence). The CDR3 spans 14 residues. The CDR3 DNA sequence: TGTGCCAGCAGCTCACAGGACAGGGGTTACGAGCAGTACTTC. Translating gives CASSSQDRGYEQYF.

V and J are TRBV5-6 and TRBJ1-2, with TRBD1 matching over 7 bases. V was clipped by 6 bases and J by 8 bases; unmatched bases: 7. Germline assignment: CDR1 SGHDT and CDR2 YYEEEE. The CDR3 has 12 residues. The CDR3 protein is CASTDRVEGYTF. CDR3 in DNA: TGTGCCAGCACCGACAGGGTCGAGGGCTACACCTTC.

The V call is TRBV5-1, the J call TRBJ2-3; 8 bases line up with TRBD1. In germline, CDR1 is SGHRS, CDR2 YFSETQ. V was clipped by 1 base and J by 2 bases; unmatched bases: 6. The CDR3 length is 16 residues. The CDR3 nucleotides are TGCGCCAGCAGCTTGACCGGGACAGGCCTCACAGATACGCAGTATTTT. Encoded protein: CASSLTGTGLTDTQYF.

The chain links TRBV29-1 to TRBJ2-5; tentative D call: TRBD1 (5 bases). The V and J ends lost 3 bases and 1 base respectively, with 9 bases between them. The germline V gene encodes CDR1 SQVTM and CDR2 ANQGSEA. The CDR3 loop spans 13 amino acids. CDR3 protein: CSVDLTAQETQYF. DNA for the CDR3: TGCAGCGTTGATTTGACAGCCCAAGAGACCCAGTACTTC.

The V call is TRBV11-3, the J call TRBJ1-1; D gene uncertain. The germline V gene encodes CDR1 SGHNT and CDR2 YENEEA. The CDR3 is made up of 14 amino acids. Trimming shortened V by 0 bases and J by 4 bases, and 9 bases separated the two germline ends. This CDR3 is CASSLDGEGTEAFF. The CDR3 nucleotides are TGTGCCAGCAGCTTAGATGGGGAGGGCACTGAAGCTTTCTTT. Drawing the rest from reference TRBV11-3 and TRBJ1-1, the complete variable domain is EAGVVQSPRYKIIEKKQPVAFWCNPISGHNTLYWYLQNLGQGPELLIRYENEEAVDDSQLPKDRFSAERLKGVDSTLKIQPAELGDSAVYLCASSLDGEGTEAFFGQGTRLTVV.